The source of this TCR beta chain is a study of cytomegalovirus exposure and HLA in healthy donors. Whole-study results and caveats: Among the CMV-associated chains, three were confirmed in vitro as specific for CMV antigens.

The germline CDR1 and CDR2 sequences are LGHNA and YSLEER. The CDR3 runs to 14 residues. V lost 1 base and J 3 bases, leaving 8 bases between the germline ends. On this clone: Its target is unknown.

The assay was immunoSEQ multiplex PCR, and TCRdb's table has in-frame clones only and misses some. The sample records about 54,000 clones, roughly nine tenths being singletons. This sequence joins TRBV4-3 and TRBJ2-3, with D perhaps matching TRBD1 (6 bases). Material for sequencing was PBMCs. This receptor was taken from a woman aged 18-30 years in good health and CMV-seropositive. The DNA of the CDR3 is TGCGCCAGCAGCCAAGCTACAGGGACAGATACGCAGTATTTT. Protein: CASSQATGTDTQYF.